Listed below are T cell receptor beta chains from one sample, sequenced in a study of blood T cells in healthy people across ages. TCRdb reanalysed the 5' RACE reads using MiXCR and keeps one entry per CDR3 protein. Of some 640,000 distinct CDR3 sequences detected, over 45% appear once; the ten largest clones hold 25% to 35%. Sequencing input: blood. The receptors shown here come from a woman aged 60 to 75 in good health. CDR3s include the opening cysteine and the closing phenylalanine or tryptophan. D genes are given only for firm matches. The size of a clone is reported for some rows only, either as once, few or many, or as a class for expanded clones.

J gene: TRBJ2-4
clone size: .
D gene: .
V gene: TRBV9
CDR3 DNA: TGTGCCAGTAGTCCTAGCAGGGGAGCCCTACTCGAGCGGTACTTC
CDR3 protein: CASSPSRGALLERYF

J gene: TRBJ1-1
clone size: .
D gene: .
V gene: TRBV7-3
CDR3 DNA: TGTGCCAGCAGCTTAAGCGGGACGAACACTGAAGCTTTCTTT
CDR3 protein: CASSLSGTNTEAFF

J gene: TRBJ2-4
clone size: .
D gene: .
V gene: TRBV11-2
CDR3 DNA: TGTGCCAGCGGCTTAGAACGGGGCGGGGAGTACTTC
CDR3 protein: CASGLERGGEYF

J gene: TRBJ2-5
clone size: .
D gene: TRBD2
V gene: TRBV7-2
CDR3 DNA: TGTGCCAGCAGCTTAAAAGGACTAGCGGGGGGGAACCAAGAGACCCAGTACTTC
CDR3 protein: CASSLKGLAGGNQETQYF

J gene: TRBJ1-5
clone size: .
D gene: .
V gene: TRBV7-2
CDR3 DNA: TGTGCCAGCAGCTTAGAACCCCATCAGCCCCAGCATTTT
CDR3 protein: CASSLEPHQPQHF

J gene: TRBJ1-6
clone size: .
D gene: .
V gene: TRBV25-1
CDR3 DNA: TGTGCCAGCGGTGAATCGGGGGACGTCTATAATTCACCCCTCCACTTT
CDR3 protein: CASGESGDVYNSPLHF

J gene: TRBJ1-6
clone size: .
D gene: .
V gene: TRBV18
CDR3 DNA: TGTGCCAGCTCACCAGGCATCTATAATTCACCCCTCCACTTT
CDR3 protein: CASSPGIYNSPLHF

J gene: TRBJ2-1
clone size: .
D gene: .
V gene: TRBV9
CDR3 DNA: TGTGCCAGCGGGCGGACAACTAGTTACAATGAGCAGTTCTTC
CDR3 protein: CASGRTTSYNEQFF

J gene: TRBJ1-5
clone size: once
D gene: TRBD1
V gene: TRBV30
CDR3 DNA: TGTGCCTGGAACACAGGGGTCAATCAGCCCCAGCATTTT
CDR3 protein: CAWNTGVNQPQHF

J gene: TRBJ2-1
clone size: once
D gene: TRBD2
V gene: TRBV7-2
CDR3 DNA: TGCGCCAGCAGGAAGACTAGCGGGAGGTACAATGAGCAGTTCTTC
CDR3 protein: CASRKTSGRYNEQFF

J gene: TRBJ1-4
clone size: .
D gene: TRBD1
V gene: TRBV6-9
CDR3 DNA: TGTGCCAGAACCTCAGGGGGCTTGTATGAAAAACTGTTTTTT
CDR3 protein: CARTSGGLYEKLFF

J gene: TRBJ2-1
clone size: .
D gene: TRBD1
V gene: TRBV20-1
CDR3 DNA: TGCAGTGCTCTAAGGACAGGGGGCTTCAATGAGCAGTTCTTC
CDR3 protein: CSALRTGGFNEQFF

J gene: TRBJ1-5
clone size: .
D gene: .
V gene: TRBV12-3/TRBV12-4
CDR3 DNA: TGTGCCAGCAGTTTTCGGGGGGGAGATCAGCCCCAGCATTTT
CDR3 protein: CASSFRGGDQPQHF

J gene: TRBJ2-5
clone size: .
D gene: TRBD1
V gene: TRBV7-2
CDR3 DNA: TGTGCCAGCAGCCGCAATGCCTTAGGGGCAGGGGGAGAGACCCAGTACTTC
CDR3 protein: CASSRNALGAGGETQYF

J gene: TRBJ1-6
clone size: .
D gene: .
V gene: TRBV13
CDR3 DNA: TGTGCCAGCAGCTCCAGGGGACGGGATTCACCCCTCCACTTT
CDR3 protein: CASSSRGRDSPLHF

J gene: TRBJ2-4
clone size: .
D gene: TRBD1
V gene: TRBV7-9
CDR3 DNA: TGTGCCAGCAGCACCCGGGACAGGGAAAACATTCAGTACTTC
CDR3 protein: CASSTRDRENIQYF

J gene: TRBJ2-1
clone size: many
D gene: TRBD2
V gene: TRBV20-1
CDR3 DNA: TGCAGTGCTAGTCGGCGGGGGACCATCAACAATGAGCAGTTCTTC
CDR3 protein: CSASRRGTINNEQFF

J gene: TRBJ2-3
clone size: .
D gene: TRBD1
V gene: TRBV24-1
CDR3 DNA: TGTGCCACCAGTGATTCCCGACAGGGGCTCGCAGATACGCAGTATTTT
CDR3 protein: CATSDSRQGLADTQYF

J gene: TRBJ2-7
clone size: few
D gene: TRBD2
V gene: TRBV20-1
CDR3 DNA: TGCAGTGCTAGGGGAGGGAACGAGCAGTACTTC
CDR3 protein: CSARGGNEQYF

J gene: TRBJ2-5
clone size: .
D gene: TRBD1
V gene: TRBV28
CDR3 DNA: TGTGCCAGCAGTTCATCGGGACAGGGTTTCCAAGAGACCCAGTACTTC
CDR3 protein: CASSSSGQGFQETQYF

J gene: TRBJ2-7
clone size: .
D gene: TRBD2
V gene: TRBV28
CDR3 DNA: TGTGCCAGCAGCATTAGCGGGAAGAAATACGAGCAGTACTTC
CDR3 protein: CASSISGKKYEQYF

J gene: TRBJ1-2
clone size: few
D gene: TRBD1
V gene: TRBV2
CDR3 DNA: TGTGCCAGCAGTCTTCAGGGGGCGGACTATGGCTACACCTTC
CDR3 protein: CASSLQGADYGYTF

J gene: TRBJ2-5
clone size: few
D gene: .
V gene: TRBV27
CDR3 DNA: TGTGCCAGCAGTAGCCCTCCTCAAGAGACCCAGTACTTC
CDR3 protein: CASSSPPQETQYF

J gene: TRBJ2-5
clone size: few
D gene: TRBD2
V gene: TRBV20-1
CDR3 DNA: TGCAGTGCCACCAGAGCGGGAGGAAAAGAGACCCAGTACTTC
CDR3 protein: CSATRAGGKETQYF

J gene: TRBJ2-3
clone size: .
D gene: .
V gene: TRBV7-2
CDR3 DNA: TGTGCCAGCAGCTCCGAGGGGGGGGTTACAGATACGCAGTATTTT
CDR3 protein: CASSSEGGVTDTQYF

J gene: TRBJ1-5
clone size: .
D gene: .
V gene: TRBV6-6
CDR3 DNA: TGTGCCACCAAGGGCCGGGTCAATCAGCCCCAGCATTTT
CDR3 protein: CATKGRVNQPQHF

J gene: TRBJ1-6
clone size: few
D gene: .
V gene: TRBV5-6
CDR3 DNA: TGTGCCAGCAGCTTGTTGGGAAGGGGCAATTCACCCCTCCACTTT
CDR3 protein: CASSLLGRGNSPLHF

J gene: TRBJ2-5
clone size: few
D gene: .
V gene: TRBV10-3
CDR3 DNA: TGTGCCATCAGTGACCCCAATTCGTGGCCCAAAGAGACCCAGTACTTC
CDR3 protein: CAISDPNSWPKETQYF

J gene: TRBJ2-1
clone size: .
D gene: .
V gene: TRBV20-1
CDR3 DNA: TGCAGTGCTAGGATTCCGGCAAATGAGCAGTTCTTC
CDR3 protein: CSARIPANEQFF

J gene: TRBJ1-2
clone size: .
D gene: TRBD1
V gene: TRBV27
CDR3 DNA: TGTGCCGGCCGTATCACCCATACAGGGGGCTTTGGCTACACCTTC
CDR3 protein: CAGRITHTGGFGYTF

J gene: TRBJ1-2
clone size: few
D gene: .
V gene: TRBV20-1
CDR3 DNA: TGCAGTGCTAGAGGTTCGGGTACGGGGTATGGCTACACCTTC
CDR3 protein: CSARGSGTGYGYTF

J gene: TRBJ2-2
clone size: few
D gene: .
V gene: TRBV15
CDR3 DNA: TGTGCCACCAGCAGAGATCTGGCGTCCACCGGGGAGCTGTTTTTT
CDR3 protein: CATSRDLASTGELFF

J gene: TRBJ2-1
clone size: few
D gene: .
V gene: TRBV20-1
CDR3 DNA: TGCAGTGCCCTTGCAGCGGAGTCTGCCGGCAATGAGCAGTTCTTC
CDR3 protein: CSALAAESAGNEQFF

J gene: TRBJ1-4
clone size: .
D gene: .
V gene: TRBV5-6
CDR3 DNA: TGTGCCAGCAGCTTGACAGGGAGATTCGAAAAACTGTTTTTT
CDR3 protein: CASSLTGRFEKLFF

J gene: TRBJ1-6
clone size: .
D gene: .
V gene: TRBV9
CDR3 DNA: TGTGCCAGCAGCGTAGATCAAGGGACCAATTCACCCCTCCACTTT
CDR3 protein: CASSVDQGTNSPLHF

J gene: TRBJ2-7
clone size: .
D gene: .
V gene: TRBV29-1
CDR3 DNA: TGCAGCGTCCGTAGGGGGGGTTACGAGCAGTACTTC
CDR3 protein: CSVRRGGYEQYF

J gene: TRBJ2-7
clone size: .
D gene: .
V gene: TRBV7-2
CDR3 DNA: TGTGCCAGCAGGGGTGGTGGAGGGTCGACCTACGAGCAGTACTTC
CDR3 protein: CASRGGGGSTYEQYF

J gene: TRBJ2-7
clone size: .
D gene: TRBD1
V gene: TRBV29-1
CDR3 DNA: TGCAGCGTTATCCGGGACAGGGCCTACGAGCAGTACTTC
CDR3 protein: CSVIRDRAYEQYF

J gene: TRBJ2-7
clone size: .
D gene: .
V gene: TRBV12-3/TRBV12-4
CDR3 DNA: TGTGCCAGCAGCCCAGACAGTTTTCAGACCTACGAGCAGTACTTC
CDR3 protein: CASSPDSFQTYEQYF

J gene: TRBJ2-1
clone size: .
D gene: .
V gene: TRBV6-6
CDR3 DNA: TGTGCCAGCGAGAACCTTTCGGGTTACAATGAGCAGTTCTTC
CDR3 protein: CASENLSGYNEQFF

J gene: TRBJ2-1
clone size: .
D gene: .
V gene: TRBV29-1
CDR3 DNA: TGCAGCGGTGACAACGGGGGCTCCTACAATGAGCAGTTCTTC
CDR3 protein: CSGDNGGSYNEQFF

J gene: TRBJ2-2
clone size: .
D gene: .
V gene: TRBV24-1
CDR3 DNA: TGTGCCACCAGCGATGGACGAGCTGGGACCGGGGAGCTGTTTTTT
CDR3 protein: CATSDGRAGTGELFF

J gene: TRBJ2-7
clone size: .
D gene: .
V gene: TRBV6-1
CDR3 DNA: TGTGCCAGCAGTGAACCAGGGGTCCGAATCCACGAGCAGTACTTC
CDR3 protein: CASSEPGVRIHEQYF

J gene: TRBJ2-5
clone size: .
D gene: .
V gene: TRBV3-1
CDR3 DNA: TGTGCCAGCAGCCAAGAGCCCTATCCTAAAGAGACCCAGTACTTC
CDR3 protein: CASSQEPYPKETQYF

J gene: TRBJ1-4
clone size: .
D gene: .
V gene: TRBV5-1
CDR3 DNA: TGCGCCAGCAGCAGTTCAGGTGACAAACTGTTTTTT
CDR3 protein: CASSSSGDKLFF

J gene: TRBJ2-7
clone size: .
D gene: .
V gene: TRBV10-3
CDR3 DNA: TGTGCCACCCAGGGGGGGTCGGTCGCCGGACTCTACGAGCAGTACTTC
CDR3 protein: CATQGGSVAGLYEQYF

J gene: TRBJ2-5
clone size: .
D gene: .
V gene: TRBV7-9
CDR3 DNA: TGTGCCAGCAGCTCAGTCAAGTACCAAGAGACCCAGTACTTC
CDR3 protein: CASSSVKYQETQYF

J gene: TRBJ2-1
clone size: medium-sized
D gene: TRBD2
V gene: TRBV29-1
CDR3 DNA: TGCAGCGTTGCGGGAGGGTCCCGTGAGCAGTTCTTC
CDR3 protein: CSVAGGSREQFF

J gene: TRBJ1-4
clone size: .
D gene: .
V gene: TRBV6-6
CDR3 DNA: TGTGCCAGCAGTTACCCACAGGAGGCTAATGAAAAACTGTTTTTT
CDR3 protein: CASSYPQEANEKLFF

J gene: TRBJ2-7
clone size: once
D gene: .
V gene: TRBV10-3
CDR3 DNA: TGTGCCATCAGTGGGGACCCAGCCTACGAGCAGTACTTC
CDR3 protein: CAISGDPAYEQYF

J gene: TRBJ2-7
clone size: .
D gene: TRBD2
V gene: TRBV12-3/TRBV12-4
CDR3 DNA: TGTGCCGGCAGCCGGGGACTAGCGGTCTACGAGCAGTACTTC
CDR3 protein: CAGSRGLAVYEQYF

J gene: TRBJ2-7
clone size: once
D gene: .
V gene: TRBV6-1
CDR3 DNA: TGTGCCAGCAGTGAAATCCGAGCTGACGAGCAGTACTTC
CDR3 protein: CASSEIRADEQYF

J gene: TRBJ2-5
clone size: .
D gene: .
V gene: TRBV18
CDR3 DNA: TGTGCCAGCTCACCGCGTCAGGGAAAGGAGACCCAGTACTTC
CDR3 protein: CASSPRQGKETQYF

J gene: TRBJ2-5
clone size: .
D gene: .
V gene: TRBV30
CDR3 DNA: TGTGCCTGGACCCTCCCGACTTCGTACCAAGAGACCCAGTACTTC
CDR3 protein: CAWTLPTSYQETQYF

J gene: TRBJ2-5
clone size: few
D gene: TRBD2
V gene: TRBV4-2
CDR3 DNA: TGTGCCAGCAGCCAAAGGCTAGCGGGAGAGGAGACCCAGTACTTC
CDR3 protein: CASSQRLAGEETQYF

J gene: TRBJ2-1
clone size: .
D gene: .
V gene: TRBV15
CDR3 DNA: TGTGCCACCAGCAGGGGAGCAGGGGAGAATGAGCAGTTCTTC
CDR3 protein: CATSRGAGENEQFF

J gene: TRBJ2-3
clone size: .
D gene: TRBD2
V gene: TRBV9
CDR3 DNA: TGTGCCAGCAGCGTAGGACTAGCGGGAGTCCGCACAGATACGCAGTATTTT
CDR3 protein: CASSVGLAGVRTDTQYF